This T cell receptor beta chain is from a study of CD8+ T cells in alopecia areata. Details on this clone: Its antigen remains unknown.

Study-wide results and limits: On tofacitinib, scalp and blood still held many of the expanded lesional clones. Clonality in the scalp and expanded CD8+ clones ranked among the top 100 were significantly decreased by tofacitinib.

RNA was extracted and reverse transcribed into cDNA as the sequencing template. Some clones are missing from TCRdb's copy, which holds only in-frame ones; the method was immunoSEQ multiplex PCR. This sample yields about 150,000 clones, of which nearly 55% are seen a single time; approximately 16% belongs to the top ten. V gave up 2 bases and J gave up 3 bases, with 6 bases separating them. Germline lookup yields CDR1 MNHEY and CDR2 SMNVEV (reference sequence). CDR3 length: 13 amino acids. The treatment: oral pan-JAK inhibitor, 5-10 mg twice daily. The input for sequencing was CD8+ T cells sorted from blood, taken at week 4, from a patient treated with tofacitinib. The V call is TRBV27, the J call TRBJ2-3, with D unclear. This TCR was sampled from a human donor with alopecia areata. The CDR3 protein is CASSLIGTDTQYF. The DNA for the CDR3 is TGTGCCAGCAGTTTAATCGGAACAGATACGCAGTATTTT.